One sample yielded the 30 T cell receptor beta chains listed below, sequenced in a study of blood T cell repertoires in COVID-19. Sequencing used immunoSEQ multiplex PCR; TCRdb keeps in-frame clones, though not all of them. Here the sample spans some 120,000 clones, about three quarters being singletons. Sequencing used peripheral blood. These receptors originate from a woman between 70 and 85 years old with acute or convalescent COVID-19.

The genes are TRBV9 and TRBJ2-7; weak D call: TRBD2 (6 bases). Germline V CDR1 and CDR2: SGDLS, YYNGEE. Trimming took off 0 bases at V and 0 bases at J, with 10 bases between the two ends. The CDR3 has 15 amino acids. The CDR3 spells CASSVGGDSSYEQYF. The CDR3 DNA sequence: TGTGCCAGCAGCGTAGGGGGGGATAGCTCCTACGAGCAGTACTTC.

The CDR3 loop is CASSGTGGFFSTDTQYF. The CDR3 coding sequence is TGTGCCAGCAGCGGGACAGGGGGATTTTTTAGCACAGATACGCAGTATTTT. The rearrangement uses TRBV9 and TRBJ2-3; 10 nucleotides line up with TRBD1. Per germline, CDR1 SGDLS and CDR2 YYNGEE. The CDR3 sequence is 17 residues long. Unmatched junction bases numbered 7, after V lost 3 bases and J lost 0 bases.

The rearrangement uses TRBV27 and TRBJ2-5, with D possibly being TRBD2 (5 bases). V was shortened by 3 bases and J by 1 base, with 18 bases between the two germline ends. The CDR3 loop spans 17 amino acids. Germline CDR1 reads MNHEY; CDR2 reads SMNVEV (reference sequence). CDR3 amino acids: CASSFLRSGDLQETQYF. The CDR3 DNA reads as TGTGCCAGCAGTTTCCTTCGGAGCGGAGACCTCCAAGAGACCCAGTACTTC.

This sequence joins TRBV2 and TRBJ2-4; tentatively, D is TRBD2 (5 bases). CDR3 length: 14 amino acids. The germline V gene encodes CDR1 SNHLY and CDR2 FYNNEI. V gave up 4 bases and J gave up 0 bases, with 7 bases separating them. DNA for the CDR3: TGTGCCAGCAGTGGTGGACTAGCCAAAAACATTCAGTACTTC. Its translation: CASSGGLAKNIQYF.

This clone came up once. This rearrangement joins TRBV27 to TRBJ2-2, with 7 nucleotides matching TRBD2. V lost 4 bases to trimming and J lost 3 bases; unmatched junction nucleotides: 5. CDR1 MNHEY and CDR2 SMNVEV come from the germline V gene (reference sequence). The length of the CDR3 is 15 residues. The CDR3 bases are TGTGCCAGCAGTTGGGGGGGGAGGGACACCGGGGAGCTGTTTTTT. Its protein is CASSWGGRDTGELFF.

This clone was observed a few times. The gene calls are TRBV12-3 or TRBV12-4 and TRBJ2-2, with 7 bases fitting TRBD1. The V segment lost 5 bases and the J segment 9 bases; nucleotides outside the gene matches: 6. The CDR3 extends over 13 amino acids. As DNA, the CDR3 is TGTGCCAGCAGTACTACAGGGGCCCGGGAGCTGTTTTTT. Translating it yields CASSTTGARELFF.

The gene calls are TRBV13 and TRBJ2-1; 7 nucleotides agree with TRBD2. J was trimmed by 11 bases and V by 2 bases; bases with no gene match: 9. This CDR3 has 14 amino acids. The germline CDR1 and CDR2 sequences are PRHDT and FYEKMQ (reference sequence). CDR3 sequence reads: CASSLYGTTGKQFF. The CDR3 bases are TGTGCCAGCAGCTTATACGGGACTACTGGAAAGCAGTTCTTC.

The chain combines TRBV7-6 with TRBJ2-6; 9 nucleotides line up with TRBD2. V lost 3 bases and J lost 2; bases outside the gene matches: 5. The germline V gene encodes CDR1 SGHVS and CDR2 FNYEAQ. The CDR3 contains 17 residues. CDR3: CASSFNSGGPGANVLTF. The CDR3 nucleotides read TGTGCCAGCAGCTTCAACAGCGGGGGGCCTGGGGCCAACGTCCTGACTTTC.

The V call is TRBV5-1, the J call TRBJ2-3, with D perhaps matching TRBD2 (5 bases). Germline CDR1 is SGHRS and CDR2 is YFSETQ. Trimming stripped 2 bases from V and 1 base from J, with 14 bases between. The CDR3 length is 16 residues. CDR3 nucleotide sequence: TGCGCCAGCAGCTTAGGACTTCCCGGAGGCACAGATACGCAGTATTTT. As protein: CASSLGLPGGTDTQYF.

The gene calls are TRBV27 and TRBJ2-2; the match to TRBD1 covers 10 bases. Germline V gives CDR1 MNHEY, CDR2 SMNVEV (reference sequence). The CDR3 contains 15 residues. V gave up 4 bases and J gave up 3 bases; unmatched junction bases: 2. The CDR3 reads CASSWGTGDTGELFF. The CDR3 region has the DNA TGTGCCAGCAGTTGGGGGACAGGGGACACCGGGGAGCTGTTTTTT.

The chain uses TRBV27 and TRBJ1-1, with TRBD1 as a possible D gene (5 bases). Germline CDR1 is MNHEY and CDR2 is SMNVEV (reference sequence). CDR3 length: 18 residues. The germline V and J ends were trimmed by 4 bases and 0 bases, with 21 bases remaining between them. In nucleotides, the CDR3 is TGTGCCAGCAGTTCCCGTTTGGGTAGGGGCCTTTTGAACACTGAAGCTTTCTTT. This sequence encodes CASSSRLGRGLLNTEAFF.

The chain recombines TRBV6-6 with TRBJ2-1; D is undetermined. Germline-derived CDR1 and CDR2 are MNHNY and SVGAGI (reference sequence). The CDR3 consists of 17 residues. Trimming shortened V by 5 bases and J by 5 bases, and 22 bases separated the two germline ends. CDR3 in amino acids: CASSPKLPTKTNNEQFF. The CDR3 DNA follows: TGTGCCAGCAGTCCCAAGTTACCGACAAAAACCAACAATGAGCAGTTCTTC.

The chain uses TRBV29-1 and TRBJ1-5, with D possibly being TRBD1 (6 bases). Germline assignment: CDR1 SQVTM and CDR2 ANQGSEA. The V end lost 5 bases, the J end lost 7 bases, and 15 bases lay between the germline ends. The CDR3 is 13 amino acids. The CDR3 bases are TGCAGCGTTTGTACAGGGATGGGCCAGCCCCAGCATTTT. Amino acid sequence: CSVCTGMGQPQHF.

V is TRBV6-2 or TRBV6-3 and J is TRBJ2-7; D uncertain. The V and J ends lost 3 bases and 1 base respectively, with 10 bases between them. This CDR3 has 14 amino acids. The germline V gene has CDR1 MNHEY and CDR2 SVGEGT. This chain's CDR3 is CASSYPGGSYEQYF. For the CDR3, the DNA is TGTGCCAGCAGTTATCCTGGCGGATCCTACGAGCAGTACTTC.

The J gene is TRBJ1-6, the V gene TRBV11-2; 9 positions agree with TRBD1. The V segment lost 1 base and the J segment 10 bases; nucleotides outside the gene matches: 5. CDR3 length: 15 residues. The germline gives CDR1 SGHAT, CDR2 FQNNGV. The CDR3 DNA is TGTGCCAGCAGCTTAGGTAACAGGGGGCACTCACCCCTCCACTTT. This codes for CASSLGNRGHSPLHF.

The V gene is TRBV27, the J gene TRBJ1-1; the D gene is possibly TRBD1 (6 bases). The CDR3 is made up of 15 amino acids. Germline-derived CDR1 and CDR2 are MNHEY and SMNVEV (reference sequence). The V gene lost 4 bases and the J gene lost 4 bases, with 16 bases spanning the gap. CDR3 nucleotides: TGTGCCAGCAGTTGGGCGGGGGGCAGGGGCACTGAAGCTTTCTTT. Protein sequence: CASSWAGGRGTEAFF.

The chain has TRBV29-1 and TRBJ1-2, with TRBD1 matching 7 bases. This CDR3 has 12 amino acids. J gave up 2 bases and V 4 bases, and 1 base lay outside the gene matches. Germline-derived CDR1 and CDR2 are SQVTM and ANQGSEA. In DNA form, the CDR3 reads TGCAGCGTTGTGACAGGGAACTATGGCTACACCTTC. Amino acids: CSVVTGNYGYTF.

The chain links TRBV4-3 to TRBJ2-1; 8 bases are a match to TRBD2. With 0 bases clipped from V and 5 bases from J, the junction kept 9 bases outside the gene matches. This CDR3 region has 17 residues. Germline loops: CDR1 LGHNA, CDR2 YSLEER. The CDR3 reads CASSQDIRGGQNNEQFF. Here the CDR3 DNA reads TGCGCCAGCAGCCAAGATATTCGCGGGGGGCAAAACAATGAGCAGTTCTTC.

The chain uses TRBV29-1 and TRBJ2-1, with 7 bases identical to TRBD2. CDR1 and CDR2 (germline): SQVTM, ANQGSEA. CDR3 length equals 15 residues. J lost 4 bases, V lost 7 bases, and 13 bases had no gene match. CDR3 residues: CSARSSSGNYNEQFF. Written as DNA, the CDR3 is TGCAGCGCAAGATCGTCTAGCGGTAATTACAATGAGCAGTTCTTC.

The chain has TRBV11-3 and TRBJ2-3; TRBD2 agrees at 7 bases. Trimming cost V 5 bases and J 4 bases; bases outside gene matches: 9. The V gene's germline CDR1 is SGHNT and CDR2 YENEEA. This CDR3 spans 15 amino acids. The CDR3 DNA follows: TGTGCCAGCAGCCGGGGCGGGAGTAGCGCAGATACGCAGTATTTT. This codes for CASSRGGSSADTQYF.

The rearrangement links TRBV7-2 to TRBJ2-7; D is ambiguous. The CDR3 sequence is 13 residues long. The germline V and J ends were trimmed by 4 bases and 5 bases, with 12 bases remaining between them. Germline V gene lookup returns CDR1 SGHTA and CDR2 FQGNSA. This chain's CDR3 is CASSSKYLNEQYF. CDR3 nucleotide sequence: TGTGCCAGCAGCTCTAAATACCTAAACGAGCAGTACTTC. Full variable domain (outside the CDR3, taken from reference TRBV7-2 and TRBJ2-7): GAGVSQSPSNKVTEKGKDVELRCDPISGHTALYWYRQSLGQGLEFLIYFQGNSAPDKSGLPSDRFSAERTGGSVSTLTIQRTQQEDSAVYLCASSSKYLNEQYFGPGTRLTVT.

Concerning this clone itself: Other nucleotide sequences in the sample specify the same CDR3. The gene calls are TRBV6-6 and TRBJ1-1; D not resolved. CDR1 is MNHNY and CDR2 is SVGAGI in the germline V gene (reference sequence). CDR3 length: 14 amino acids. V was cut by 2 bases and J by 0 bases, with 7 bases left in between. CDR3 in amino acids: CASSYAGLNTEAFF. CDR3 coding DNA: TGTGCCAGCAGTTACGCAGGATTGAACACTGAAGCTTTCTTT.

The rearrangement joins TRBV29-1 to TRBJ2-7; D is undetermined. Trimming pared 6 bases from V and 4 bases from J, leaving 13 bases between. There are 12 residues in the CDR3. Germline CDR1 and CDR2: SQVTM and ANQGSEA. The CDR3 coding sequence is TGCAGCGTGGCTACTATGGCGTACGAGCAGTACTTC. This encodes CSVATMAYEQYF.

The V and J genes are TRBV5-8 and TRBJ2-1; a weak D match, TRBD1 (5 bases). CDR3 size: 15 residues. Trimming took 6 bases from V and 0 from J, leaving 13 bases between them. From germline, CDR1 is SGHTS and CDR2 YDEGEE. CDR3 coding DNA: TGTGCCAGCACCACGGCTGGGGCCTCCTACAATGAGCAGTTCTTC. Residues: CASTTAGASYNEQFF.

The chain joins TRBV12-3 or TRBV12-4 to TRBJ2-5; possibly TRBD2 for D (6 bases). The CDR3 is made up of 12 amino acids. The V end lost 3 bases, the J end lost 4 bases, and 6 bases lay between the germline ends. The CDR3 region is CASSFGGETQYF. The CDR3 region has the DNA TGTGCCAGCAGTTTCGGGGGAGAGACCCAGTACTTC.

J is TRBJ2-3 and V is TRBV10-2; 13 nucleotides agree with TRBD2. The CDR3 covers 15 residues. After removal of 7 bases from V and 5 bases from J, the junction contained 6 bases not matched to a gene. Germline CDR1 and CDR2: WSHSY and SAAADI. CDR3 loop: CASTPGLAGRDTQYF. The CDR3 nucleotides are TGCGCCAGCACCCCGGGACTAGCGGGGAGAGATACGCAGTATTTT.

This chain links TRBV18 with TRBJ1-6; 9 bases line up with TRBD1. CDR1 is KGHSH, CDR2 LQKENI, per germline. The V and J ends lost 4 bases and 9 bases, in that order; junction bases with no gene match: 7. There are 15 residues in the CDR3. For the CDR3, the DNA is TGTGCCAGCTCACAGGGACAGGGCATATTTTCACCCCTCCACTTT. Translated: CASSQGQGIFSPLHF. Drawing the rest from reference TRBV18 and TRBJ1-6, the complete variable domain is NAGVMQNPRHLVRRRGQEARLRCSPMKGHSHVYWYRQLPEEGLKFMVYLQKENIIDESGMPKERFSAEFPKEGPSILRIQQVVRGDSAAYFCASSQGQGIFSPLHFGNGTRLTVT.

V usage is TRBV18 and J usage is TRBJ2-2; no definite D call. Looked up from germline, CDR1 is KGHSH and CDR2 is LQKENI. This CDR3 is built from 14 residues. The V gene lost 8 bases and the J gene lost 1 base, with 11 bases spanning the gap. CDR3 nucleotides: TGTGCCAGCCAGGTGGCGCGGAACACCGGGGAGCTGTTTTTT. As protein: CASQVARNTGELFF.

This clone showed up just a few times. CDR3 bases: TGTGCCAGCAGTTTGGTCCAGGGAGGGTTTCAAGAGACCCAGTACTTC. This encodes CASSLVQGGFQETQYF. The chain has TRBV28 and TRBJ2-5, with 7 positions matching TRBD2. The junction had 9 bases not matched to a gene; V was cut back by 3 bases and J by 2 bases. The CDR3 is made up of 16 amino acids. Germline lookup yields CDR1 MDHEN and CDR2 SYDVKM.

This clone was recorded a few times. The chain carries TRBV19 and TRBJ1-6; 9 bases are shared with TRBD1. Germline lookup yields CDR1 LNHDA and CDR2 SQIVND (reference sequence). This CDR3 contains 17 residues. The junction had 13 bases not matched to a gene; V was cut back by 6 bases and J by 7 bases. The CDR3: CASRTNSGTGINSPLHF. The DNA for the CDR3 is TGTGCCAGTAGAACTAACTCCGGGACAGGGATCAATTCACCCCTCCACTTT.